This T cell receptor (beta chain) is drawn from a study of cytomegalovirus exposure and HLA in healthy donors. Whole-study context: Drawn from HLA-typed donors, about 82 million unique TCRs were held in an early data release.

Details on this clone: The target antigen is unknown.

In the PCR, 60 Vbeta and 13 Jbeta primers were used. Assay used: immunoSEQ multiplex PCR; TCRdb lists only in-frame clones, some missing. The sample lists about 190,000 clones, over 70% occurring once. Points from the study as a whole: A prior analysis recorded that most TCR beta V segments were productive about 87% or about 30% of the time. An Asian-associated ancestry cluster reportedly showed fewer N-insertions than the roughly 670-donor mean in a later analysis. The classifier was said to identify cytomegalovirus status with high specificity and sensitivity.

V lost 0 bases and J 0 bases, leaving 3 bases between the germline ends. The CDR3 is 14 residues long. From germline, CDR1 is MGHRA and CDR2 YSYEKL. This clonotype originated in a young woman in good health and CMV-seropositive. Input material: PBMCs. V usage is TRBV4-1 and J usage is TRBJ1-3; D is ambiguous. The CDR3 DNA follows: TGCGCCAGCAGCCAAGATAGCTCTGGAAACACCATATATTTT. Protein product: CASSQDSSGNTIYF.